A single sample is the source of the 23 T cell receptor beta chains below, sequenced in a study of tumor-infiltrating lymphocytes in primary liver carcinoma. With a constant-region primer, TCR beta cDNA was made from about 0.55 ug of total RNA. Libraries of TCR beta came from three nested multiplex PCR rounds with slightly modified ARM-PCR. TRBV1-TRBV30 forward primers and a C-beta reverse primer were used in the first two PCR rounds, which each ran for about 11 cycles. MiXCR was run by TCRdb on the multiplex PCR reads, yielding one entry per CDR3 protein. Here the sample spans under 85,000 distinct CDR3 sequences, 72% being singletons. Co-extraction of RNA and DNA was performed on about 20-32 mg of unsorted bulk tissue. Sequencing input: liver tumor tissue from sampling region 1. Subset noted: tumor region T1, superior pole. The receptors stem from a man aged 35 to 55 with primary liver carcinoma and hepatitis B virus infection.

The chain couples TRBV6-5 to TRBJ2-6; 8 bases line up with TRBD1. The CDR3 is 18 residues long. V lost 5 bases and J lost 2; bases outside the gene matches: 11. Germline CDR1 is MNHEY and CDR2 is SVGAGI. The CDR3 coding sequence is TGTGCCAGCAGTATTTGGACAGGGATGAATGCTGGGGCCAACGTCCTGACTTTC. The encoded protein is CASSIWTGMNAGANVLTF.

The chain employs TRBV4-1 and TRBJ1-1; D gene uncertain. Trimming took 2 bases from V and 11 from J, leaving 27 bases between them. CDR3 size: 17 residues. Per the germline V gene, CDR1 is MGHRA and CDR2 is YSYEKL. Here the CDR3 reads CASSQNPSRAWNIEAFF. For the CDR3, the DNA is TGCGCCAGCAGCCAAAACCCCTCGAGGGCCTGGAACATTGAGGCTTTCTTT.

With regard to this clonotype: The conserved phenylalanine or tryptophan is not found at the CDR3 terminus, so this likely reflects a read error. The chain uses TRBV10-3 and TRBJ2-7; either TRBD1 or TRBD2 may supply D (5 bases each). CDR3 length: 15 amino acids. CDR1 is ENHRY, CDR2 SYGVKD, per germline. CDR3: CTISEGSRSLYDQYL. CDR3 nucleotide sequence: TGTACCATCAGTGAGGGGTCCCGCAGTCTATACGATCAGTACCTC.

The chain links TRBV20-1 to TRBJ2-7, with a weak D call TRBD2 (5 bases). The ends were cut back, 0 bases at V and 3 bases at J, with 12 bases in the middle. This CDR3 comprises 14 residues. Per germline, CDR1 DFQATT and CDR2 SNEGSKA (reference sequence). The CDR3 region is CSARDSVMSYEQYF. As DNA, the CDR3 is TGCAGTGCTAGAGATAGCGTAATGAGCTACGAGCAGTACTTC.

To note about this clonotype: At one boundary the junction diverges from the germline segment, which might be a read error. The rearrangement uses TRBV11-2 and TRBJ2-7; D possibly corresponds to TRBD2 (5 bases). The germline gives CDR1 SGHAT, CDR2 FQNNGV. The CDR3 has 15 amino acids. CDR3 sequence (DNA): TGTGTCAGCACCCTCTCGGAAGCGGCCCACTACGAGCAGTACTTC. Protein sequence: CVSTLSEAAHYEQYF.

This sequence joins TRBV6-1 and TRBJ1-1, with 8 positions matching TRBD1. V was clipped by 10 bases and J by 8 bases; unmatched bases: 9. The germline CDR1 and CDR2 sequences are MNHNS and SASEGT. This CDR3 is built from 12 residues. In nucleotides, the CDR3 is TGTGCCACATCGGGACAGGCAATCGAAGCTTTCTTT. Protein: CATSGQAIEAFF.

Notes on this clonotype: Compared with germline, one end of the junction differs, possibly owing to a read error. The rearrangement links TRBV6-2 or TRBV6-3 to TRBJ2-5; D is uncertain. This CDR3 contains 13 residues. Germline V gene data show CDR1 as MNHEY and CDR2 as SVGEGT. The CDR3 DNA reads TGTGCCAGTAGTTACGACGCCCAAGAGACCCGGTACTTC. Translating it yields CASSYDAQETRYF.

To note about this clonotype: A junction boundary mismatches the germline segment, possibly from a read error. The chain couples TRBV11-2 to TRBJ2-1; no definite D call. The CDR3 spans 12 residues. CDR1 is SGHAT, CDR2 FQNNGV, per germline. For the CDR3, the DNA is TGTGCCAGAAACCCGGAGTACAATGAGGAGTTCTTC. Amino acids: CARNPEYNEEFF. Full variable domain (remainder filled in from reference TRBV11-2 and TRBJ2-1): EAGVAQSPRYKIIEKRQSVAFWCNPISGHATLYWYQQILGQGPKLLIQFQNNGVVDDSQLPKDRFSAERLKGVDSTLKIQPAKLEDSAVYLCARNPEYNEEFFGPGTRLTVL.

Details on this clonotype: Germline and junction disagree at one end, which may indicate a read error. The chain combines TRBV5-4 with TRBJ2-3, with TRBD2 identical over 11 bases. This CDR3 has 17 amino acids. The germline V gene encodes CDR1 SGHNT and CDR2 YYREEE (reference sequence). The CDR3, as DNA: TGTGTCAGCAGTAAGGTAACTGGGACTAGCGGCACAAATACGCAGTATTTT. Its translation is CVSSKVTGTSGTNTQYF.

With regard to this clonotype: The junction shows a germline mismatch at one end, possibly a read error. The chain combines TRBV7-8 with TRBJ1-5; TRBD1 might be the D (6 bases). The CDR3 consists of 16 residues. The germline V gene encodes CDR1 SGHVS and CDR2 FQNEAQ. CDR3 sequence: CSNSLAPPGVGQPQHF. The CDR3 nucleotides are TGCTCCAACAGCTTAGCCCCTCCAGGGGTCGGTCAGCCCCAGCATTTT.

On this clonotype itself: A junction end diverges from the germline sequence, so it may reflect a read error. The CDR3 region is CASRNSGSHNEPFF. The CDR3 DNA reads TGTGCTAGCAGGAATAGCGGGAGTCACAATGAGCCGTTCTTC. The chain has TRBV11-2 and TRBJ2-1, with 9 bases lining up with TRBD2. The CDR3 extends over 14 amino acids. Germline CDR1 SGHAT, CDR2 FQNNGV.

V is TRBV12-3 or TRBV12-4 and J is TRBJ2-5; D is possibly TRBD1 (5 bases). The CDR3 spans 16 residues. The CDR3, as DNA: TGTGTCACCTCGACCCAGGGCGAACGGTCCCAAGAGACCCAGTACTTC. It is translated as CVTSTQGERSQETQYF.

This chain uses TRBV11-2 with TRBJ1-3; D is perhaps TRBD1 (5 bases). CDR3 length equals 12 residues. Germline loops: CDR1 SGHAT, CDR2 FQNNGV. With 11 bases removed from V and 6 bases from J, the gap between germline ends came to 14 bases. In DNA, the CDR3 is TGTGCCTCAGCCCAGGGAGCAAACACCATATATTTT. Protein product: CASAQGANTIYF.

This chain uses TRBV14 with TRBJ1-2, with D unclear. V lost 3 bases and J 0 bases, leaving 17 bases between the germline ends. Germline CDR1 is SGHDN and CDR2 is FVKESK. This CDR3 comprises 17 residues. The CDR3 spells CASSHTNLGSSNYGYTF. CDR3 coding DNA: TGTGCCAGCAGCCACACTAACTTAGGCAGTTCTAACTATGGCTACACCTTC.

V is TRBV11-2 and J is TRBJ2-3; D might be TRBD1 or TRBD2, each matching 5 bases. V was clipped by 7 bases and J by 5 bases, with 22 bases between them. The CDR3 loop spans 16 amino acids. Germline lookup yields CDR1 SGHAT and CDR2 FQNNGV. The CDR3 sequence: CASNLSRDASGDTQYF. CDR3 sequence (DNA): TGTGCCAGCAACCTGAGCCGGGACGCGTCGGGAGATACGCAGTATTTT.

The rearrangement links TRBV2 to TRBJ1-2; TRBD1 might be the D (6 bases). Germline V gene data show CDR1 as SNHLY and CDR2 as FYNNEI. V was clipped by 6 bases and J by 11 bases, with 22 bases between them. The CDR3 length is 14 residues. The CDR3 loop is CASSEQGSGAGYTF. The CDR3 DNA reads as TGTGCCAGCAGCGAACAGGGAAGTGGGGCTGGTTACACCTTC.

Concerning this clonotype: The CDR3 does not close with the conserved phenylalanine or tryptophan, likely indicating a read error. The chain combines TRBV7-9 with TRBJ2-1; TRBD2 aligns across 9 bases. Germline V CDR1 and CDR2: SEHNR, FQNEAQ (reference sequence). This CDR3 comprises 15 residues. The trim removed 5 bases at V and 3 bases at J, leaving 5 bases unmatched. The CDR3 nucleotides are TGTGCCAGCAGCCAACGACTAGCGGTCTACAATGAGCAGTTCCTA. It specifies CASSQRLAVYNEQFL.

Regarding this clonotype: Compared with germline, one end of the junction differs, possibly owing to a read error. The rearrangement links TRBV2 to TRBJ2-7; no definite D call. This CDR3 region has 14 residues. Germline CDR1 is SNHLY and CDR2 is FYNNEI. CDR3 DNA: TGTGCCGGCAGTGCTGATAGTGGGAACTACGAGCAGTACTTC. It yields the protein CAGSADSGNYEQYF.

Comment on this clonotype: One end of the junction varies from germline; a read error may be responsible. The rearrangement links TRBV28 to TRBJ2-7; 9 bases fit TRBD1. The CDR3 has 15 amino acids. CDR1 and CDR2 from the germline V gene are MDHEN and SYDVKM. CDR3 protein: CANSLPWTGAYEQYF. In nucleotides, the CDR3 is TGTGCCAACAGTTTACCCTGGACAGGGGCCTACGAGCAGTACTTC.

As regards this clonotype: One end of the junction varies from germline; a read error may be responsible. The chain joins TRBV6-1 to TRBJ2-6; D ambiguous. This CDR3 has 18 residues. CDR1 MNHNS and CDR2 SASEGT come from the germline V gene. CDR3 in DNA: TGTGCAAGCAGTGAAGCTAGGACGGAGTGGTCTAGGGCCAACCTCCTGACTTTC. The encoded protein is CASSEARTEWSRANLLTF.

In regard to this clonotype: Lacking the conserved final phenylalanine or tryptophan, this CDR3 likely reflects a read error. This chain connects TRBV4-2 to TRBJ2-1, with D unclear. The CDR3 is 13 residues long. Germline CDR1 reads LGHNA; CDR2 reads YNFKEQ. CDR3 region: CASSQAREYDQFL. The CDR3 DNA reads TGTGCCAGCAGCCAAGCGCGAGAGTATGACCAGTTCTTA.

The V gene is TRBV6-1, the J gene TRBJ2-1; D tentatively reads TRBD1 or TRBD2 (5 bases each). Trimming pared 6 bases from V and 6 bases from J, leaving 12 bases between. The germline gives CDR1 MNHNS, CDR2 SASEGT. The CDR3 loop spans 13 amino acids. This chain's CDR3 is CASRYRDPNEQFF. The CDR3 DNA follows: TGTGCCAGCAGATACCGGGACCCCAATGAGCAGTTCTTC.

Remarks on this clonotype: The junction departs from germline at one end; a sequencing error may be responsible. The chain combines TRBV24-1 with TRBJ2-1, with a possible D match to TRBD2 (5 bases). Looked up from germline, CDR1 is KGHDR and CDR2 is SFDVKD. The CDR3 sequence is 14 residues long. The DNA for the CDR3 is TGTGCCACCAGGGTCCGCGGAGGCGAGGAGGAGCAGTTTTTC. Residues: CATRVRGGEEEQFF.